A selection of T cell receptor beta chains follows, all from one sample in a study of cytomegalovirus exposure and HLA in healthy donors. The data were produced by immunoSEQ multiplex PCR, yet TCRdb's version contains in-frame clones alone and is incomplete. The sample lists under 55,000 clones, over 60% seen once, with around 8% in the top ten. Sequenced material: PBMCs. Source of these receptors: a man aged 25 to 45 in good health and CMV-seropositive. Both conserved end residues are part of each CDR3. D genes are given only for firm matches. Some rows have no size entry. The others give once, few or many, or a class for an expanded clone.

. . TRBJ2-7 TRBV28 12 CASRAGPYEQYF TGTGCCAGCAGGGCAGGGCCTTACGAGCAGTACTTC
TRBD2 . TRBJ2-3 TRBV27 14 CASRTSGGADTQYF TGTGCCAGCAGGACTAGCGGGGGGGCGGATACGCAGTATTTT
. . TRBJ1-1 TRBV7-2 14 CASTLSLRGTEAFF TGTGCCAGCACTCTATCCCTCAGAGGCACTGAAGCTTTCTTT
. once TRBJ2-2 TRBV30 16 CAWSASGYANTGELFF TGTGCCTGGTCTGCAAGCGGGTACGCGAACACCGGGGAGCTGTTTTTT
TRBD1 few TRBJ1-6 TRBV6-5 13 CASSSQGLAPLHF TGTGCCAGCAGTTCACAGGGGTTGGCACCCCTCCACTTT
. . TRBJ2-3 TRBV9 14 CASSVGTETDTQYF TGTGCCAGCAGCGTAGGAACAGAAACAGATACGCAGTATTTT
TRBD2 once TRBJ2-7 TRBV15 16 CATSGLTSGVSYEQYF TGTGCCACCAGCGGCCTAACTAGCGGAGTCTCCTACGAGCAGTACTTC
. . TRBJ2-3 TRBV7-6 14 CASSSSSGLDTQYF TGTGCCAGCAGCAGCTCGTCGGGGTTAGATACGCAGTATTTT
. . TRBJ2-7 TRBV28 15 CASSLSQGNSYEQYF TGTGCCAGCAGTTTATCGCAGGGGAACTCCTACGAGCAGTACTTC
. . TRBJ1-1 TRBV18 14 CASSPEVPNTEAFF TGTGCCAGCTCACCCGAGGTTCCGAACACTGAAGCTTTCTTT
TRBD1 few TRBJ2-3 TRBV5-4 16 CASSLGSGGAYDTQYF TGTGCCAGCAGCTTGGGGTCAGGGGGCGCTTACGATACGCAGTATTTT
. few TRBJ2-5 TRBV5-6 13 CASSLLSAETQYF TGTGCCAGCAGCTTGCTTAGCGCAGAGACCCAGTACTTC
. . TRBJ1-1 TRBV30 14 CAWTVGTTNTEAFF TGTGCCTGGACCGTAGGGACAACGAACACTGAAGCTTTCTTT
TRBD1 . TRBJ1-2 TRBV29-1 13 CSARQGASYGYTF TGCAGCGCCAGACAGGGGGCCTCCTATGGCTACACCTTC
. once TRBJ2-5 TRBV19 15 CASRPGSWAQETQYF TGTGCCAGTAGGCCCGGATCATGGGCCCAAGAGACCCAGTACTTC
. . TRBJ1-2 TRBV7-9 15 CASSPNSVGSYGYTF TGTGCCAGCAGCCCGAACTCCGTAGGGAGCTATGGCTACACCTTC
TRBD1 . TRBJ1-1 TRBV6-1 13 CASSEGWQGGAFF TGTGCCAGCAGTGAAGGGTGGCAGGGGGGAGCTTTCTTT
. . TRBJ1-1 TRBV20-1 10 CSAIRAEAFF TGCAGTGCAATCCGGGCTGAAGCTTTCTTT
TRBD1 once TRBJ1-6 TRBV6-7 16 CASSYRDSSYNSPLHF TGTGCCAGCAGTTACAGGGACAGCTCCTATAATTCACCCCTCCACTTT
. . TRBJ1-2 TRBV11-2 13 CATYDRDTDGYTF TGTGCCACCTACGACCGGGACACGGATGGCTACACCTTC
TRBD1 . TRBJ2-7 TRBV5-6 14 CASSPLDRDHEQYF TGTGCCAGCAGCCCCCTCGACAGGGACCACGAGCAGTACTTC
TRBD1 . TRBJ2-3 TRBV9 13 CASRGQGADTQYF TGTGCCAGCAGAGGGCAGGGGGCAGATACGCAGTATTTT
TRBD1 . TRBJ2-4 TRBV5-4 15 CASSSIQGAKNIQYF TGTGCCAGCAGCTCTATACAGGGGGCCAAAAACATTCAGTACTTC
. . TRBJ1-2 TRBV9 15 CASSVGGGANYGYTF TGTGCCAGCAGCGTAGGCGGGGGGGCTAACTATGGCTACACCTTC
. . TRBJ2-5 TRBV7-3 14 CASSLFGRGETQYF TGTGCCAGCAGCTTATTCGGAAGAGGAGAGACCCAGTACTTC
. . TRBJ1-5 TRBV2 14 CATWGGFWNQPQHF TGTGCCACCTGGGGAGGGTTTTGGAATCAGCCCCAGCATTTT
TRBD1 . TRBJ1-5 TRBV2 15 CASSEGQGRVQPQHF TGTGCCAGCAGTGAAGGACAGGGTCGAGTTCAGCCCCAGCATTTT
TRBD1 . TRBJ1-2 TRBV28 15 CASSLGDRVVSSYTF TGTGCCAGCAGTTTAGGGGACAGGGTGGTTAGTAGCTACACCTTC
TRBD1 . TRBJ1-6 TRBV14 15 CASSQGQGANSPLHF TGTGCCAGCAGCCAAGGACAGGGGGCGAATTCACCCCTCCACTTT
. . TRBJ2-7 TRBV5-6 17 CASSLGTAGRKSYEQYF TGTGCCAGCAGCTTGGGAACGGCGGGACGGAAGTCCTACGAGCAGTACTTC